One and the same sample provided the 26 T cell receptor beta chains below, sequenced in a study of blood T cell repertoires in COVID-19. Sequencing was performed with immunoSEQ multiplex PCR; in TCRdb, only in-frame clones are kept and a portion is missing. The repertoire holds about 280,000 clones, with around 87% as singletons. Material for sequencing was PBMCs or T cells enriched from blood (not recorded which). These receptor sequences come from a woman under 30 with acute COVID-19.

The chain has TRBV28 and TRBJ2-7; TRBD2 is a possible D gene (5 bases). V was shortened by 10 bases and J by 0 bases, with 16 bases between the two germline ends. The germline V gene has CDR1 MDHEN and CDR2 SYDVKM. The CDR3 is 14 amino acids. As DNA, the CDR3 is TGTGCCACCTTTAGGAGGAGCAGCTCCTACGAGCAGTACTTC. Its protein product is CATFRRSSSYEQYF.

The CDR3 region has the DNA TGTGCCAGCAGCTCACGACTCAGACCCGGGGAGCTGTTTTTT. This codes for CASSSRLRPGELFF. V gene TRBV11-2 combines with J gene TRBJ2-2; D gene unclear. The CDR3 has 14 amino acids. Trimming pared 4 bases from V and 6 bases from J, leaving 12 bases between. Germline V gene lookup returns CDR1 SGHAT and CDR2 FQNNGV. The whole variable domain, remainder taken from reference TRBV11-2 and TRBJ2-2, is EAGVAQSPRYKIIEKRQSVAFWCNPISGHATLYWYQQILGQGPKLLIQFQNNGVVDDSQLPKDRFSAERLKGVDSTLKIQPAKLEDSAVYLCASSSRLRPGELFFGEGSRLTVL.

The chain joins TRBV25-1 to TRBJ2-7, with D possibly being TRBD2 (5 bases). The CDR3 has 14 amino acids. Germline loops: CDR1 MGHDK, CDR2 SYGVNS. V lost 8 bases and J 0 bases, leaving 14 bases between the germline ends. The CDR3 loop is CASSGDTLSYEQYF. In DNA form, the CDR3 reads TGTGCCAGCTCCGGGGATACCCTCTCCTACGAGCAGTACTTC.

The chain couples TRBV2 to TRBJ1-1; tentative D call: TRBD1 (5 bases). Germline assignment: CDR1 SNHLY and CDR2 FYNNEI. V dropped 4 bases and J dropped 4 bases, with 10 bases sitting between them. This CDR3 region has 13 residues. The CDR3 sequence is CASSADSPTEAFF. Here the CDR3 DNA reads TGTGCCAGCAGTGCCGACAGCCCCACTGAAGCTTTCTTT. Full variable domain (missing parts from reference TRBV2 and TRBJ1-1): EPEVTQTPSHQVTQMGQEVILRCVPISNHLYFYWYRQILGQKVEFLVSFYNNEISEKSEIFDDQFSVERPDGSNFTLKIRSTKLEDSAMYFCASSADSPTEAFFGQGTRLTVV.

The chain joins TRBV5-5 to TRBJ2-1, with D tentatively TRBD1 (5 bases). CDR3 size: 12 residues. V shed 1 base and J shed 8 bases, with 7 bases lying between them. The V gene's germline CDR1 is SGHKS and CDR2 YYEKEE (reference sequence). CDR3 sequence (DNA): TGTGCCAGCAGCTTGCTAGGGGATGAGCAGTTCTTC. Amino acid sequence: CASSLLGDEQFF. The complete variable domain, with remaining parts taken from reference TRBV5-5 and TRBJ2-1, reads DAGVTQSPTHLIKTRGQQVTLRCSPISGHKSVSWYQQVLGQGPQFIFQYYEKEERGRGNFPDRFSARQFPNYSSELNVNALLLGDSALYLCASSLLGDEQFFGPGTRLTVL.

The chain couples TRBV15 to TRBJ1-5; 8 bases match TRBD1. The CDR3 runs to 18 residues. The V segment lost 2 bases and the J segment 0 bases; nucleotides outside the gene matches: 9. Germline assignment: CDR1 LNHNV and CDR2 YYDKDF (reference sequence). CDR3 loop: CATSRHPGQDFSNQPQHF. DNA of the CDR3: TGTGCCACCAGCAGACACCCGGGACAGGATTTTAGCAATCAGCCCCAGCATTTT. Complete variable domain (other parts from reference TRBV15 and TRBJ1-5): DAMVIQNPRYQVTQFGKPVTLSCSQTLNHNVMYWYQQKSSQAPKLLFHYYDKDFNNEADTPDNFQSRRPNTSFCFLDIRSPGLGDTAMYLCATSRHPGQDFSNQPQHFGDGTRLSIL.

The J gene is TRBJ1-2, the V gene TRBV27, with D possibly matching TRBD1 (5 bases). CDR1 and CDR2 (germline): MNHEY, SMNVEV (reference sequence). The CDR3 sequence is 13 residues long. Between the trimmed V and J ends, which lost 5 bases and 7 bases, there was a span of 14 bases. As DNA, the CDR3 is TGTGCCAGCAGTCCCGGACAACTGTTTGGCTACACCTTC. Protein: CASSPGQLFGYTF.

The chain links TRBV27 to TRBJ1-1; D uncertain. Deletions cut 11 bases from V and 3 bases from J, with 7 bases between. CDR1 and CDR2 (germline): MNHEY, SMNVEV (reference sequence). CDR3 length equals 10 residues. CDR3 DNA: TGTGCCCAGTGTGACACTGAAGCTTTCTTT. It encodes CAQCDTEAFF.

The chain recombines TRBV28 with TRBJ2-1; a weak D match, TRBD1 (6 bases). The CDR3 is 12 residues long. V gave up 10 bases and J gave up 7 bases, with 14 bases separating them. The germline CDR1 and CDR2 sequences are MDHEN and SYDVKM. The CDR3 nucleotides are TGTGCCACATTACAGGGTGGGAATGAGCAGTTCTTC. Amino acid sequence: CATLQGGNEQFF.

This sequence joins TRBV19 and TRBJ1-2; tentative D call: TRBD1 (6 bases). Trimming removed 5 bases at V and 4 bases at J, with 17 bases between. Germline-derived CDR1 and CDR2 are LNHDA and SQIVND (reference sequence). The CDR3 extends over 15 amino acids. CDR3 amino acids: CASSHAGALIYGYTF. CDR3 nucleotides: TGTGCCAGTAGTCATGCAGGGGCCCTCATCTATGGCTACACCTTC.

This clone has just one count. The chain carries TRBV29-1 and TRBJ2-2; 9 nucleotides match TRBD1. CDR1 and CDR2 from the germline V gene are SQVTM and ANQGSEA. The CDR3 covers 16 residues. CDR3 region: CASVVLQGARTGELFF. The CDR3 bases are TGCGCAAGCGTTGTGCTACAGGGGGCGAGGACCGGGGAGCTGTTTTTT.

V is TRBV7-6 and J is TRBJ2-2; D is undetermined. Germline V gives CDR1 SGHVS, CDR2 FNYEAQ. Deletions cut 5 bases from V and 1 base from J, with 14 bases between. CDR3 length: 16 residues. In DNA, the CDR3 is TGTGCCAGCAGCCCTGCGGTGAGCGTGAACACCGGGGAGCTGTTTTTT. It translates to CASSPAVSVNTGELFF.

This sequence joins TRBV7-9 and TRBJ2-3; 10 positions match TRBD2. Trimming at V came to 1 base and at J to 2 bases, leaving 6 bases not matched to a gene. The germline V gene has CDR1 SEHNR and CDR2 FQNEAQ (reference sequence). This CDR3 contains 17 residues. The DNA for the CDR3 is TGTGCCAGCAGCTTAGAAGAGAGCGGGAGGGCCACAGATACGCAGTATTTT. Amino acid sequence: CASSLEESGRATDTQYF.

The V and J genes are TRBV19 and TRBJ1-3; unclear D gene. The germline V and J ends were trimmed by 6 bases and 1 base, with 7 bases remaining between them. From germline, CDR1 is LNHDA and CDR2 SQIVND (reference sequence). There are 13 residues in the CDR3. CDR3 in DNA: TGTGCCAGTAGGGTCACATCTGGAAACACCATATATTTT. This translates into CASRVTSGNTIYF.

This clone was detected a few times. CDR3 in DNA: TGTGCCAGTAGGGCACTAGCGGGAGGGCCGAGCACAGATACGCAGTATTTT. Translation: CASRALAGGPSTDTQYF. The chain joins TRBV19 to TRBJ2-3, with 13 bases lining up with TRBD2. Germline V gives CDR1 LNHDA, CDR2 SQIVND (reference sequence). Trimming removed 6 bases from V and 0 bases from J; junction bases left unmatched: 6. This CDR3 spans 17 amino acids.

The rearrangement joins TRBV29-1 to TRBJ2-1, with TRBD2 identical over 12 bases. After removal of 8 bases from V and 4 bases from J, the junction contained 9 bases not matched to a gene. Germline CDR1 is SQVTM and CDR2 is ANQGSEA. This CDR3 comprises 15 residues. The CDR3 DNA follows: TGCAGCCTATATCCGGGGACTAGCGGGTACAATGAGCAGTTCTTC. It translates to CSLYPGTSGYNEQFF.

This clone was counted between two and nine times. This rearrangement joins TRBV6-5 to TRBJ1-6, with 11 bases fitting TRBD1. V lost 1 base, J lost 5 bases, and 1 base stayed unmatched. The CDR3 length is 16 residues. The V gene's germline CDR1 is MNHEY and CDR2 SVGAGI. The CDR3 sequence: CASSYWGQGDNSPLHF. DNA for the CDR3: TGTGCCAGCAGTTACTGGGGACAGGGGGATAATTCACCCCTCCACTTT.

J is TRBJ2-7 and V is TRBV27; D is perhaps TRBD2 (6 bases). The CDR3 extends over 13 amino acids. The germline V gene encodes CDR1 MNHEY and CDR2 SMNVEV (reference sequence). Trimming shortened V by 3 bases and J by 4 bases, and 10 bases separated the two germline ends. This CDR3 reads CASSFGGMYEQYF. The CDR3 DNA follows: TGTGCCAGCAGTTTTGGCGGGATGTACGAGCAGTACTTC.

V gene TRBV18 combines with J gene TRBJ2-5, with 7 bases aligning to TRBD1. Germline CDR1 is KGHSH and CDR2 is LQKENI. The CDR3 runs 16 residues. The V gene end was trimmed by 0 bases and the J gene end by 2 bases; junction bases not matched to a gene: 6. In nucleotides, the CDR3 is TGTGCCAGCTCACCACCTTTTGGGACAGTGCAAGAGACCCAGTACTTC. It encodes CASSPPFGTVQETQYF.

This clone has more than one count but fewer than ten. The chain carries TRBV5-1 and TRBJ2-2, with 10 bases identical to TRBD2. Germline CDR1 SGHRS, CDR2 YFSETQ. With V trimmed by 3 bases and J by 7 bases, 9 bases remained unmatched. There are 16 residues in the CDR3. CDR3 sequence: CASSWPLTSGIGELFF. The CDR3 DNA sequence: TGCGCCAGCAGCTGGCCTCTAACTAGCGGGATCGGGGAGCTGTTTTTT.

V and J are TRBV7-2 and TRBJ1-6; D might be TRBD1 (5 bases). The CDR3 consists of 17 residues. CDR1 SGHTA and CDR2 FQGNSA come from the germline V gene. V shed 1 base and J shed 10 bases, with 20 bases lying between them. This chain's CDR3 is CASSLVGRPPGGSPLHF. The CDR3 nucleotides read TGTGCCAGCAGCTTAGTGGGCAGGCCCCCCGGGGGGTCACCCCTCCACTTT.

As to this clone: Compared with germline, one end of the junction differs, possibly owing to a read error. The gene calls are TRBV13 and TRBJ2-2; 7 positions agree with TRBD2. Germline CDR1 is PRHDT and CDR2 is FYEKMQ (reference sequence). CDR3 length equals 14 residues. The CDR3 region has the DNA TGTGCCAGCAGCCTAGGGAGGGTATCCGGGGAGCTGTTTTTT. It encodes CASSLGRVSGELFF.

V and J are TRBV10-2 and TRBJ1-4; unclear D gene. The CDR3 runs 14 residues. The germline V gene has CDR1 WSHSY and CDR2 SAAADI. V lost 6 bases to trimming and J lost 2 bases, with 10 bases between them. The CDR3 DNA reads TGCGCCAGCAGGTCGTGGGCCACTAATGAAAAACTGTTTTTT. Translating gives CASRSWATNEKLFF.

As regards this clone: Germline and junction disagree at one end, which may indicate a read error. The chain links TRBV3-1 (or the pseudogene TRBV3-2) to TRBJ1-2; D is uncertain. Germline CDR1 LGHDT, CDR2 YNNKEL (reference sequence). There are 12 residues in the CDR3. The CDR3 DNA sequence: TGTGCCAGCAGCCAAGGGGCCCTCGGCTGCACCTTC. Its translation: CASSQGALGCTF.

The CDR3 region is CATSEHRDNNTEAFF. CDR3 coding DNA: TGTGCCACCAGTGAGCACCGGGACAACAACACTGAAGCTTTCTTT. The V and J genes are TRBV24-1 and TRBJ1-1; D is possibly TRBD1 (6 bases). V was cut by 4 bases and J by 2 bases, with 13 bases left in between. This CDR3 comprises 15 residues. Looked up from germline, CDR1 is KGHDR and CDR2 is SFDVKD.

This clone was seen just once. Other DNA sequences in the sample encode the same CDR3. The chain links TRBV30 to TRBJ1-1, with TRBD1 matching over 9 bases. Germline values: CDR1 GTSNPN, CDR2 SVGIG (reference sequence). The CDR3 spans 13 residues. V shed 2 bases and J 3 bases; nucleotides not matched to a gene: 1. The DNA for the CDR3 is TGTGCCTGGAGTCGGGACAGGGACACTGAAGCTTTCTTT. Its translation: CAWSRDRDTEAFF.